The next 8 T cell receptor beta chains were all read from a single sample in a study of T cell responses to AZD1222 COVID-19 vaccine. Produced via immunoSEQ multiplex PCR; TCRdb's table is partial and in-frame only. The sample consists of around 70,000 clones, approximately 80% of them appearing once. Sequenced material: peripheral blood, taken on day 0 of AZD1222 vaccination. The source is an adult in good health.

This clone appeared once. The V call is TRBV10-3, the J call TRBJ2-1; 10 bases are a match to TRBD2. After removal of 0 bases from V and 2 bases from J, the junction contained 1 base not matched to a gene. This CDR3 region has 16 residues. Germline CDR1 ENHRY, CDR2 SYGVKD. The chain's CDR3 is CAISESSGGPYNEQFF. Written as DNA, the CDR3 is TGTGCCATCAGTGAGTCTAGCGGGGGGCCCTACAATGAGCAGTTCTTC.

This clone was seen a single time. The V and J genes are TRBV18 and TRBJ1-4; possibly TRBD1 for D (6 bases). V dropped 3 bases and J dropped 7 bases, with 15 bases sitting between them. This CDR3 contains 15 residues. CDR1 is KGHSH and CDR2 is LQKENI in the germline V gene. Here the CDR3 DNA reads TGTGCCAGCTCACCGCCAGGGGTTGCGGGTGAAAAACTGTTTTTT. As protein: CASSPPGVAGEKLFF. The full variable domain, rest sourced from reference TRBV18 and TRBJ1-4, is NAGVMQNPRHLVRRRGQEARLRCSPMKGHSHVYWYRQLPEEGLKFMVYLQKENIIDESGMPKERFSAEFPKEGPSILRIQQVVRGDSAAYFCASSPPGVAGEKLFFGSGTQLSVL.

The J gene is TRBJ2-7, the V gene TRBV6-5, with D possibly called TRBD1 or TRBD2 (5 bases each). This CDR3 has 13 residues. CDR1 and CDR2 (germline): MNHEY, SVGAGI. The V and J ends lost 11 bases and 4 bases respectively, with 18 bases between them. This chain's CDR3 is CAVRDGGVYEQYF. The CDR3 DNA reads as TGTGCCGTCCGGGACGGAGGAGTTTACGAGCAGTACTTC.

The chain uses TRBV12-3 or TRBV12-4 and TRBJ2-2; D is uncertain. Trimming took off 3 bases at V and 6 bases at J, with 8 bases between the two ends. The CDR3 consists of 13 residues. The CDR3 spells CASSFSGSGELFF. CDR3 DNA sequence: TGTGCCAGCAGTTTCTCGGGCTCCGGGGAGCTGTTTTTT.

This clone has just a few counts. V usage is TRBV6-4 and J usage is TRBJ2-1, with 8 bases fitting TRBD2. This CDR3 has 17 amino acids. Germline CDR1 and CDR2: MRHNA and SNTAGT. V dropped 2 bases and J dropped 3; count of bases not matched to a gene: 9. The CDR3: CASSDTFGAGDYNEQFF. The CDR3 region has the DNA TGTGCCAGCAGTGACACCTTTGGAGCGGGAGACTACAATGAGCAGTTCTTC.

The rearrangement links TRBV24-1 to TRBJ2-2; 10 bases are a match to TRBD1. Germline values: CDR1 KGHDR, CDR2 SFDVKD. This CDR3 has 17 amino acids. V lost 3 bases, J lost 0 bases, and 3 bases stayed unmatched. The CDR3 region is CATSDADRGANTGELFF. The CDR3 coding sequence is TGTGCCACCAGTGATGCGGACAGGGGGGCGAACACCGGGGAGCTGTTTTTT.

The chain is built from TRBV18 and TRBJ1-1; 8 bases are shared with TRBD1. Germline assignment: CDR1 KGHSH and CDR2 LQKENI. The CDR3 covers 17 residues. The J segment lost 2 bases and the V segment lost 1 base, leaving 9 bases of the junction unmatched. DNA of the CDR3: TGTGCCAGCTCACCACGCCAGGGGGCCATAATAAACACTGAAGCTTTCTTT. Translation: CASSPRQGAIINTEAFF.

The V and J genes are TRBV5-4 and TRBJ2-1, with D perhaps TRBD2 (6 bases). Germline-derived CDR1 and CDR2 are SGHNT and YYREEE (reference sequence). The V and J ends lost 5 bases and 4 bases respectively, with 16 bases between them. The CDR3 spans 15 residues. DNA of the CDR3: TGTGCCAGCAGGTCCCGGGACTGGTCATACAATGAGCAGTTCTTC. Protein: CASRSRDWSYNEQFF.